In this sample, the clone carrying this TCR beta chain turned up a few times. The table came from immunoSEQ multiplex PCR; TCRdb's copy has only in-frame clones and leaves some out. The data contain 290,000 or so clones, about nine tenths of them singletons. This entry comes from a study of blood T cell repertoires in COVID-19. Study-level information: Sites across the United States, Italy and Spain contributed samples from acute and convalescent COVID-19.

The sequenced sample consisted of peripheral blood. The clonotype was recovered from a man aged 18 to 29 with active or convalescent COVID-19.

CDR3 sequence (DNA): TGTGCCAGCAGCTCAAGGACAGGCTGGGGAGCCAAAAACATTCAGTACTTC. This encodes CASSSRTGWGAKNIQYF. This chain links TRBV7-2 with TRBJ2-4; 7 positions match TRBD1. With V trimmed by 4 bases and J by 0 bases, 9 bases remained unmatched. Germline V gene sequence: CDR1 SGHTA, CDR2 FQGNSA. This CDR3 contains 17 residues.